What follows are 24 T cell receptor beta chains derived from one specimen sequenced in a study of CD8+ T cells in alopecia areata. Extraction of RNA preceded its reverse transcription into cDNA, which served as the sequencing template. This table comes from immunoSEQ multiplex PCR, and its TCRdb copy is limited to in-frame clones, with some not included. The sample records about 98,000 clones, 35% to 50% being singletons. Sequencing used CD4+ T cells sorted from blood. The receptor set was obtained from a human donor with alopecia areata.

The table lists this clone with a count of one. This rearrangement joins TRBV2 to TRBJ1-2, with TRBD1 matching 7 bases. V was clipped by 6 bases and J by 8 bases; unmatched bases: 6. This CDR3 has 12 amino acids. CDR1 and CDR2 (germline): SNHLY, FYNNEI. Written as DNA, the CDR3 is TGTGCCAGCAGCGGGGACAGCGGCGGCTACACCTTC. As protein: CASSGDSGGYTF.

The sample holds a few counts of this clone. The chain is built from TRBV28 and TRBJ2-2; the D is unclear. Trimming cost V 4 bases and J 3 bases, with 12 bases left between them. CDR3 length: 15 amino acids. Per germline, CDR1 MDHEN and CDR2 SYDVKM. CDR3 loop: CASSWAAIYTGELFF. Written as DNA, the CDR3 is TGTGCCAGCAGTTGGGCAGCCATTTACACCGGGGAGCTGTTTTTT.

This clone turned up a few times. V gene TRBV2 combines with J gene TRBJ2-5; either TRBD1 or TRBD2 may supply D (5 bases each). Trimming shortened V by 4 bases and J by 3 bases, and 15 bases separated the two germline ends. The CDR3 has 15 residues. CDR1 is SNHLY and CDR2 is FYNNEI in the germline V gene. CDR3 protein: CASSALGRGEETQYF. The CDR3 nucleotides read TGTGCCAGCAGTGCCTTAGGCAGAGGGGAAGAGACCCAGTACTTC. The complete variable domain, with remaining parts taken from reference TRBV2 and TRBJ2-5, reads EPEVTQTPSHQVTQMGQEVILRCVPISNHLYFYWYRQILGQKVEFLVSFYNNEISEKSEIFDDQFSVERPDGSNFTLKIRSTKLEDSAMYFCASSALGRGEETQYFGPGTRLLVL.

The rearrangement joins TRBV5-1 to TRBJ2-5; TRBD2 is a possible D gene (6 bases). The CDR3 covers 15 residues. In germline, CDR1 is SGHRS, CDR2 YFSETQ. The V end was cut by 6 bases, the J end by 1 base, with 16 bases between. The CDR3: CASNAGPQPQETQYF. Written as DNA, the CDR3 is TGCGCCAGCAACGCGGGGCCGCAGCCCCAAGAGACCCAGTACTTC.

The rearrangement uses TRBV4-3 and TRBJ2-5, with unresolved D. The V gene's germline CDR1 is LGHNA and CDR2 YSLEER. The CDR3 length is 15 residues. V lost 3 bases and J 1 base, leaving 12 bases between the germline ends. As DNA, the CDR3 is TGCGCCAGCAGCCAGCAAGCAGCCATCCAAGAGACCCAGTACTTC. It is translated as CASSQQAAIQETQYF.

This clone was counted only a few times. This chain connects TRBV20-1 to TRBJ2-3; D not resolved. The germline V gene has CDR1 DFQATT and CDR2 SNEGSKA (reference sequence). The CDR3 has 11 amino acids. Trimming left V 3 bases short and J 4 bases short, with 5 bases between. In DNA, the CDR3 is TGCAGTGCTAGTGGTTCAGATACGCAGTATTTT. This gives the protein CSASGSDTQYF.

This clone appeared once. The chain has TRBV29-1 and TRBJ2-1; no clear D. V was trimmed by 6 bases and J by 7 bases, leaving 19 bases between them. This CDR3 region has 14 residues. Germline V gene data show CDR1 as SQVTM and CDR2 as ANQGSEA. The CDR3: CSVVRATGQNEQFF. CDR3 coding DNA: TGCAGCGTCGTCCGGGCCACGGGCCAGAATGAGCAGTTCTTC.

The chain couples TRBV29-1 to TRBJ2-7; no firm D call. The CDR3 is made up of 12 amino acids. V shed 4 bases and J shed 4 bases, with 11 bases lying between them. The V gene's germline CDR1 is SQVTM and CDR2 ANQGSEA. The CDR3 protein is CSVAFSLYEQYF. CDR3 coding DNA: TGCAGCGTTGCCTTCAGTTTATACGAGCAGTACTTC.

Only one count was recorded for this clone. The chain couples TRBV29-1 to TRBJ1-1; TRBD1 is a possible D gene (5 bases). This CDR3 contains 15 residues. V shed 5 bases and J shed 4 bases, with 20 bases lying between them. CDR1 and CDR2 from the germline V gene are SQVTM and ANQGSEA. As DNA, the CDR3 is TGCAGCGTTCGACAGTCACTAACTCCTATCACTGAAGCTTTCTTT. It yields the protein CSVRQSLTPITEAFF.

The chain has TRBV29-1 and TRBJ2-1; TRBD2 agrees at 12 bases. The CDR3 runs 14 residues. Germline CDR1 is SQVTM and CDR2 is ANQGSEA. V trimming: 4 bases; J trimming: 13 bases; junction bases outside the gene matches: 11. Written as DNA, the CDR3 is TGCAGCGTTGGGCTAGCGGGGGGGCCTCAGCTCCAGTTCTTC. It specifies CSVGLAGGPQLQFF.

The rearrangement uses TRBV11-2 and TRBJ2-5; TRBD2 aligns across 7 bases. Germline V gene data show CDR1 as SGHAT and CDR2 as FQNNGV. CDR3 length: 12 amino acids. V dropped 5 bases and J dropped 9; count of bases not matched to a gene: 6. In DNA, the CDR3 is TGTGCCAGCAGCCCGCCCGGGGGGTCCCAGTACTTC. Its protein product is CASSPPGGSQYF.

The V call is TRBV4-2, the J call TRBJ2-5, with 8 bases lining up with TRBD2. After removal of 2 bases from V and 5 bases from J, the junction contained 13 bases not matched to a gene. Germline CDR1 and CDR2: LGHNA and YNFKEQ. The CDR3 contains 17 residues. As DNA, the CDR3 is TGTGCCAGCAGCCAACCTGATAGCGGGGTATTGTCGGAGACCCAGTACTTC. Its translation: CASSQPDSGVLSETQYF.

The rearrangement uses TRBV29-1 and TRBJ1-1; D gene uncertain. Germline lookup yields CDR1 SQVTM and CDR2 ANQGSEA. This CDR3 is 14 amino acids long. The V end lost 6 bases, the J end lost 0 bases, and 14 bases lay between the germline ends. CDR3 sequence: CSVTGSPVNTEAFF. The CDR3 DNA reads TGCAGCGTGACGGGCTCTCCAGTGAACACTGAAGCTTTCTTT.

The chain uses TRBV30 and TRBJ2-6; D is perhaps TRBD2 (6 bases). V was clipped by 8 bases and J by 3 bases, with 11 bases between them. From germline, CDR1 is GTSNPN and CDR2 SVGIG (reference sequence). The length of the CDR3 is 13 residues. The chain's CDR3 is CAAGTYGANVLTF. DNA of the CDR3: TGTGCCGCCGGGACTTATGGGGCCAACGTCCTGACTTTC.

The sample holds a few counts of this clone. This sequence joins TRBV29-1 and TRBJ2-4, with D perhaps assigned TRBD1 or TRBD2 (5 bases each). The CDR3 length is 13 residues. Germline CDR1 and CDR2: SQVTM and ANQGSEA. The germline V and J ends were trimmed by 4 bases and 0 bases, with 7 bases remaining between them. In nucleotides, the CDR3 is TGCAGCGTTGGGGACCCAGCCAAAAACATTCAGTACTTC. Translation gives CSVGDPAKNIQYF.

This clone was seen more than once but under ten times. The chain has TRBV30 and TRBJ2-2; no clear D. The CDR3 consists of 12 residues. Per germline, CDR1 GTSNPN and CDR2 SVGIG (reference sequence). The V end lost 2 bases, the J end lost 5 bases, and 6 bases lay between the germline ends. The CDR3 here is CAWSRATGELFF. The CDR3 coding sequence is TGTGCCTGGAGTCGTGCTACCGGGGAGCTGTTTTTT.

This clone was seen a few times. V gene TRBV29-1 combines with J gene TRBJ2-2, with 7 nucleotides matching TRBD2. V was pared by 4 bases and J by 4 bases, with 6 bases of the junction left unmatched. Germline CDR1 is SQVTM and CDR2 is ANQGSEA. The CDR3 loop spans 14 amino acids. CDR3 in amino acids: CSVGDGRSTGELFF. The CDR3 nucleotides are TGCAGCGTTGGGGACGGGAGGAGCACCGGGGAGCTGTTTTTT.

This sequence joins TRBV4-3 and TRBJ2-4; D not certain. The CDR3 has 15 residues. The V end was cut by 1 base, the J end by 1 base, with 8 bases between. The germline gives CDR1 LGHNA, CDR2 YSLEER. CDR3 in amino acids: CASSQVWGAKNIQYF. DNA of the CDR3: TGCGCCAGCAGCCAAGTCTGGGGTGCCAAAAACATTCAGTACTTC.

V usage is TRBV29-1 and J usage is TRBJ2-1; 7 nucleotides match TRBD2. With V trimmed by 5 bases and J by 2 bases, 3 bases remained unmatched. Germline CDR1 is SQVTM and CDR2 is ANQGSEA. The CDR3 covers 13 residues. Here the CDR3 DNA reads TGCAGCGTTCTTGCGGGAGCCTACAATGAGCAGTTCTTC. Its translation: CSVLAGAYNEQFF.

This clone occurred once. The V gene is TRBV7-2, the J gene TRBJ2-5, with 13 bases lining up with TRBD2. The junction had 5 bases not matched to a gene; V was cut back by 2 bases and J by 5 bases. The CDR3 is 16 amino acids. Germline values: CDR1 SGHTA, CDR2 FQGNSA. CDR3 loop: CASSLTSGRGRETQYF. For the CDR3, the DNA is TGTGCCAGCAGCTTAACTAGCGGGAGGGGACGGGAGACCCAGTACTTC.

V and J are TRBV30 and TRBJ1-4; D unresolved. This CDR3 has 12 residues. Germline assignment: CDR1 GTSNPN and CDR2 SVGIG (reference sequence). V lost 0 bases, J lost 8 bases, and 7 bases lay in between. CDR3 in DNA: TGTGCCTGGAGTGTCGGGTTGGAAAAACTGTTTTTT. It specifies CAWSVGLEKLFF.

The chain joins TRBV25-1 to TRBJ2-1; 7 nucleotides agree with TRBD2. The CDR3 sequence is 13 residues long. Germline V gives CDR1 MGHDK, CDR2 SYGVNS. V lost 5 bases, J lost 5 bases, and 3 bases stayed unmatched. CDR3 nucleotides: TGTGCCAGCAGTTCGGCGGGAGACAATGAGCAGTTCTTC. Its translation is CASSSAGDNEQFF. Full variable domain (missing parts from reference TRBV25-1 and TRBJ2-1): EADIYQTPRYLVIGTGKKITLECSQTMGHDKMYWYQQDPGMELHLIHYSYGVNSTEKGDLSSESTVSRIRTEHFPLTLESARPSHTSQYLCASSSAGDNEQFFGPGTRLTVL.

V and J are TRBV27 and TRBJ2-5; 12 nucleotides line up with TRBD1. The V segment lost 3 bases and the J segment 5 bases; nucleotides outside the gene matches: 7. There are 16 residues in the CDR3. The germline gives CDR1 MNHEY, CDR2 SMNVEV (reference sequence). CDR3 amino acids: CASSFAGTGGFETQYF. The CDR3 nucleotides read TGTGCCAGCAGTTTCGCCGGGACAGGGGGCTTCGAGACCCAGTACTTC.

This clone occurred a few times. This chain's CDR3 is CSVGRPGDGYTF. CDR3 DNA sequence: TGCAGCGTTGGTCGGCCGGGGGATGGCTACACCTTC. The chain carries TRBV29-1 and TRBJ1-2, with D possibly matching TRBD1 (5 bases). The germline V gene encodes CDR1 SQVTM and CDR2 ANQGSEA. This CDR3 region has 12 residues. The V gene lost 4 bases and the J gene lost 6 bases, with 12 bases spanning the gap.